These T cell receptor beta chains were read from a single sample in a study of cytomegalovirus exposure and HLA in healthy donors. The repertoire was sequenced with immunoSEQ multiplex PCR; TCRdb's copy has only in-frame clones and lacks some. The top ten hold 0.5% to 0.7% of the sample, which has some 220,000 clones, 70% to 85% seen once. The specimen sequenced was PBMCs. These receptors were collected from a woman between 40 and 55 years old in good health and CMV-seronegative. Both conserved end residues are part of each CDR3. The order of the fields is D gene, J gene, V gene, clone size, CDR3 DNA, CDR3 protein. D genes are given only for firm matches. Clone size appears in some rows only: once, few, many, or a class for an expanded clone.

D: TRBD1
J: TRBJ1-5
V: TRBV5-6
size: .
DNA: TGTGCCAGCAGCTTTTCGGGACAGGGAAATCAGCCCCAGCATTTT
CDR3: CASSFSGQGNQPQHF

D: .
J: TRBJ1-1
V: TRBV14
size: .
DNA: TGTGCCAGCAGCCGAATCCGGGGGGCGGATAACACTGAAGCTTTCTTT
CDR3: CASSRIRGADNTEAFF

D: TRBD2
J: TRBJ2-7
V: TRBV4-1
size: few
DNA: TGCGCCAGCAGCCAAGAATTTGTGGGGGGGACCTACGAGCAGTACTTC
CDR3: CASSQEFVGGTYEQYF

D: .
J: TRBJ2-5
V: TRBV5-1
size: .
DNA: TGCGCCAGCAGCTTGGGTAGCCTACTCTCCCAAGAGACCCAGTACTTC
CDR3: CASSLGSLLSQETQYF

D: .
J: TRBJ1-6
V: TRBV6-5
size: .
DNA: TGTGCCAGCAGGATCCTACCGGGACCCCTCCACTTT
CDR3: CASRILPGPLHF

D: .
J: TRBJ2-1
V: TRBV19
size: .
DNA: TGTGCCAGTAGTCCTCTGGAGGGAGATGAGCAGTTCTTC
CDR3: CASSPLEGDEQFF

D: TRBD1
J: TRBJ1-2
V: TRBV2
size: .
DNA: TGTGCCAGCAGTGAACTAGCAACAGGGGCTCCAGGTGGCTACACCTTC
CDR3: CASSELATGAPGGYTF

D: .
J: TRBJ1-1
V: TRBV7-2
size: .
DNA: TGTGCCAGCAGGCGATTCGGGAACACTGAAGCTTTCTTT
CDR3: CASRRFGNTEAFF

D: .
J: TRBJ1-3
V: TRBV7-9
size: .
DNA: TGTGCCAGGGACGCGGGGAGCACTGGAAACACCATATATTTT
CDR3: CARDAGSTGNTIYF

D: TRBD1
J: TRBJ1-2
V: TRBV2
size: .
DNA: TGTGCCAGCAGTTTAGGGGGCGGCTATGGCTACACCTTC
CDR3: CASSLGGGYGYTF

D: TRBD2
J: TRBJ2-5
V: TRBV5-1
size: .
DNA: TGCGCCAGCAGCTTACCGGGACTAGCGGGGCCCCAAGAGACCCAGTACTTC
CDR3: CASSLPGLAGPQETQYF

D: .
J: TRBJ2-7
V: TRBV7-3
size: few
DNA: TGTGCCAGCAGCCCCCAACAGAGCAACGAGCAGTACTTC
CDR3: CASSPQQSNEQYF

D: .
J: TRBJ1-5
V: TRBV10-2
size: .
DNA: TGCGCCAGCGGGCCCGGGGGTGGCAATCAGCCCCAGCATTTT
CDR3: CASGPGGGNQPQHF

D: .
J: TRBJ2-7
V: TRBV7-2
size: .
DNA: TGTGCCAGCAGCTTATCGGGGGAGCCCCCCTACGAGCAGTACTTC
CDR3: CASSLSGEPPYEQYF

D: .
J: TRBJ1-1
V: TRBV5-1
size: .
DNA: TGCGCCAGCAGCTTGCGGTTTGGGAACACTGAAGCTTTCTTT
CDR3: CASSLRFGNTEAFF

D: TRBD1
J: TRBJ1-5
V: TRBV18
size: .
DNA: TGTGCCAGCTCACCGGGACAGGACGCTAATCAGCCCCAGCATTTT
CDR3: CASSPGQDANQPQHF

D: .
J: TRBJ1-4
V: TRBV28
size: .
DNA: TGTGCCAGCAGTTTACCACAGGATGCAACTAATGAAAAACTGTTTTTT
CDR3: CASSLPQDATNEKLFF

D: .
J: TRBJ2-5
V: TRBV7-9
size: .
DNA: TGTGCCAGCAGCTTACTCCAAGAGACCCAGTACTTC
CDR3: CASSLLQETQYF

D: TRBD1
J: TRBJ2-5
V: TRBV7-2
size: .
DNA: TGTGCCACCTCCGGTTGGACAGGGACAACAAAAGAGACCCAGTACTTC
CDR3: CATSGWTGTTKETQYF

D: .
J: TRBJ2-7
V: TRBV7-9
size: .
DNA: TGTGCCAGCAGCCCAACGGGTATTGGCTACGAGCAGTACTTC
CDR3: CASSPTGIGYEQYF

D: .
J: TRBJ1-4
V: TRBV19
size: .
DNA: TGTGCCAGTAGTGCCAGATCCGGAGCCGAAAAACTGTTTTTT
CDR3: CASSARSGAEKLFF

D: TRBD1
J: TRBJ2-7
V: TRBV18
size: .
DNA: TGTGCCAGCTCGTTTCCGGGACAGGGGGCTTACGAGCAGTACTTC
CDR3: CASSFPGQGAYEQYF

D: TRBD1
J: TRBJ2-4
V: TRBV27
size: .
DNA: TGTGCCAGCAGGACCGCTGGGACAGTTCTAGCCAAAAACATTCAGTACTTC
CDR3: CASRTAGTVLAKNIQYF

D: TRBD1
J: TRBJ2-1
V: TRBV7-9
size: once
DNA: TGTGCCAGCAGCTTAGTGGGGACAGGGGACCACAATGAGCAGTTCTTC
CDR3: CASSLVGTGDHNEQFF

D: .
J: TRBJ1-5
V: TRBV28
size: .
DNA: TGTGCCAGCAGTTTACGGGGGAATCCCCCTAATCAGCCCCAGCATTTT
CDR3: CASSLRGNPPNQPQHF

D: TRBD2
J: TRBJ2-2
V: TRBV5-4
size: few
DNA: TGTGCCAGCAGCCCCGGGACTAGCGGGCTGAACACCGGGGAGCTGTTTTTT
CDR3: CASSPGTSGLNTGELFF

D: TRBD1
J: TRBJ1-4
V: TRBV19
size: .
DNA: TGTGCCAGCTCCCTTTCCGGGACAGGAGGACTGTTTTTT
CDR3: CASSLSGTGGLFF

D: .
J: TRBJ1-2
V: TRBV5-4
size: .
DNA: TGTGCCAGCAGCTTGGTCGGGAGCGGCTACACCTTC
CDR3: CASSLVGSGYTF

D: .
J: TRBJ2-7
V: TRBV7-9
size: .
DNA: TGTGCCAGCAGTTGGGCAGGGATAAACGAGCAGTACTTC
CDR3: CASSWAGINEQYF

D: .
J: TRBJ1-1
V: TRBV19
size: .
DNA: TGTGCCAGTAGTATAGGACAGCGAATGAACACTGAAGCTTTCTTT
CDR3: CASSIGQRMNTEAFF

D: .
J: TRBJ2-5
V: TRBV19
size: .
DNA: TGTGCCAGTAGTATAGGTGGAGGGGCGGAGACCCAGTACTTC
CDR3: CASSIGGGAETQYF

D: TRBD1
J: TRBJ2-7
V: TRBV10-1
size: .
DNA: TGCGCCAGCAGTGAGCAGGGGGAGAGCGACGAGCAGTACTTC
CDR3: CASSEQGESDEQYF